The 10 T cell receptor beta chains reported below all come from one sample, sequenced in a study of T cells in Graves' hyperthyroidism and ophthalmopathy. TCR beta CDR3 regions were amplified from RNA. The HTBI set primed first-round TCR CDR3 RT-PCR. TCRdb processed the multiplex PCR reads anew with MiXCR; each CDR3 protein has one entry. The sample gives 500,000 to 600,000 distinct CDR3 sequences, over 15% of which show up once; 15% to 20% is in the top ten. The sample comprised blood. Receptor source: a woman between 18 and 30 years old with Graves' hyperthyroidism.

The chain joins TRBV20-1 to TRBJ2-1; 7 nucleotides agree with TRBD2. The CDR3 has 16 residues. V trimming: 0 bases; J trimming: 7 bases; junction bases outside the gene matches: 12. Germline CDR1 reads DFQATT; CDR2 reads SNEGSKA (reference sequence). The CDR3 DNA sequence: TGCAGTGCTAGAGATGGGGGTACCGGGGGGTGGAATGAGCAGTTCTTC. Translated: CSARDGGTGGWNEQFF.

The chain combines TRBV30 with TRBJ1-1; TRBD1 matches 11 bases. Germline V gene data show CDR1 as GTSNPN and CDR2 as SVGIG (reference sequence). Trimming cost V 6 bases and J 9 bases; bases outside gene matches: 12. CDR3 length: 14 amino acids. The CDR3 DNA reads TGTGCCTGCCGATGGACAGGGGGCCCCTTCAAAGCTTTCTTT. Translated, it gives CACRWTGGPFKAFF.

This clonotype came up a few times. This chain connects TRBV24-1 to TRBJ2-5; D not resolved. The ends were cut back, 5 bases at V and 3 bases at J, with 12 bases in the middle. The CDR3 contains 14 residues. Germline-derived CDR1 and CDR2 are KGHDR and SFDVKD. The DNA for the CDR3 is TGTGCCACCAGTGTTGGGCAGCACGAAGAGACCCAGTACTTC. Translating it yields CATSVGQHEETQYF.

In nucleotides, the CDR3 is TGCGCCAGCAGCTTATCCACAGGGACCTACGAGCAGTACTTC. Encoded protein: CASSLSTGTYEQYF. The chain employs TRBV5-1 and TRBJ2-7; D is possibly TRBD1 (6 bases). Germline CDR1 SGHRS, CDR2 YFSETQ. The CDR3 has 14 amino acids. Trimming removed 2 bases at V and 2 bases at J, with 11 bases between.

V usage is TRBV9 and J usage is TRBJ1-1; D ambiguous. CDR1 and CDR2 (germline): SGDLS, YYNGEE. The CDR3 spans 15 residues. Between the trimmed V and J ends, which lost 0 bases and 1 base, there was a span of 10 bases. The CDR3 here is CASSVGSSRNTEAFF. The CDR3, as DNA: TGTGCCAGCAGCGTAGGCTCCTCCCGGAACACTGAAGCTTTCTTT.

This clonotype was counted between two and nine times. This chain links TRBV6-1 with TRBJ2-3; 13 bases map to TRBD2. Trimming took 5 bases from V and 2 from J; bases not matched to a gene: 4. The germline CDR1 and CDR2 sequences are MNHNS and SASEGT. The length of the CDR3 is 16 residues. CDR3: CASSPLAGGVTDTQYF. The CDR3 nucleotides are TGTGCCAGCAGTCCACTAGCGGGGGGGGTCACAGATACGCAGTATTTT.

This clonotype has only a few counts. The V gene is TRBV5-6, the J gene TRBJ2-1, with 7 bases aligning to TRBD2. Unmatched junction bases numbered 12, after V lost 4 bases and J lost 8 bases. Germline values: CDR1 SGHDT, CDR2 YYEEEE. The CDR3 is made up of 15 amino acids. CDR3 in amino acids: CASSPQGGPFHEQFF. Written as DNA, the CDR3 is TGTGCCAGCAGCCCCCAGGGAGGGCCTTTTCATGAGCAGTTCTTC.

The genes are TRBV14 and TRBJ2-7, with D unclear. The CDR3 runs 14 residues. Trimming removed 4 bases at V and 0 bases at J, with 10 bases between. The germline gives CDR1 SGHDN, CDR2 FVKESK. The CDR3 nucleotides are TGTGCCAGCAGCCGTGGGCAGCACTCCTACGAGCAGTACTTC. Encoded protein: CASSRGQHSYEQYF.

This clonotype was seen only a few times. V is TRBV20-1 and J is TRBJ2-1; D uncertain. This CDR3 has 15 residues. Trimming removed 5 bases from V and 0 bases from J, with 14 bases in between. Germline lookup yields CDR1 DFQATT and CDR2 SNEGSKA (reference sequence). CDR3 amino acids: CSAYWLLSSYNEQFF. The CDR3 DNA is TGCAGTGCTTACTGGCTCCTAAGCTCCTACAATGAGCAGTTCTTC.

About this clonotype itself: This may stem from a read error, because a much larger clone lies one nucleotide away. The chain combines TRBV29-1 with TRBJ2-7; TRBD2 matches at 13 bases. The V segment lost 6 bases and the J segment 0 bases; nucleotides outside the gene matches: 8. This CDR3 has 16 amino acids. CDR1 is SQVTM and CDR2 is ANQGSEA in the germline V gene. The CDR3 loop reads CSVAGTSGTGSYEQYF. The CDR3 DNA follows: TGCAGCGTAGCCGGGACTAGCGGGACAGGCTCCTACGAGCAGTACTTC.